Listed here are 28 T cell receptor beta chains from one sample, sequenced in a study of blood T cell repertoires in COVID-19. Profiled with immunoSEQ multiplex PCR; TCRdb holds only in-frame clones, not every one. This repertoire shows approximately 220,000 clones, approximately 81% found once; its top ten account for around 20%. Sequenced input: PBMCs or T cells enriched from blood (not recorded which). These receptors were obtained from a man in his forties who had recovered from COVID-19.

This clone was detected only a few times. The chain uses TRBV9 and TRBJ1-1, with a weak D call TRBD1 (5 bases). The length of the CDR3 is 15 residues. V gave up 0 bases and J gave up 0 bases, with 9 bases separating them. Per the germline V gene, CDR1 is SGDLS and CDR2 is YYNGEE. DNA for the CDR3: TGTGCCAGCAGCGTAGATGGGGGGATGAACACTGAAGCTTTCTTT. Translation gives CASSVDGGMNTEAFF.

J is TRBJ1-4 and V is TRBV5-6, with D tentatively TRBD1 (6 bases). Germline CDR1 reads SGHDT; CDR2 reads YYEEEE. There are 11 residues in the CDR3. V dropped 5 bases and J dropped 8 bases, with 7 bases sitting between them. The CDR3 DNA reads as TGTGCCAGCAGTCAGGGGGAAAAACTGTTTTTT. It is translated as CASSQGEKLFF.

The chain couples TRBV27 to TRBJ2-1; 12 positions agree with TRBD2. Germline-derived CDR1 and CDR2 are MNHEY and SMNVEV (reference sequence). Trimming at V came to 2 bases and at J to 12 bases, leaving 14 bases not matched to a gene. The CDR3 spans 17 residues. The CDR3 sequence: CASSLGPGTSGSGGQFF. CDR3 bases: TGTGCCAGCAGTTTAGGCCCCGGGACTAGCGGGTCGGGTGGGCAGTTCTTC.

This chain links TRBV24-1 with TRBJ2-1; weak D call: TRBD1 (6 bases). V was pared by 4 bases and J by 3 bases, with 12 bases between. This CDR3 comprises 15 residues. Germline V gene data show CDR1 as KGHDR and CDR2 as SFDVKD. This CDR3 reads CATSDSGAYYNEQFF. The CDR3 nucleotides are TGTGCCACCAGTGACTCAGGGGCATACTACAATGAGCAGTTCTTC.

V gene TRBV30 combines with J gene TRBJ1-2; 8 bases line up with TRBD1. The CDR3 contains 13 residues. CDR1 and CDR2 from the germline V gene are GTSNPN and SVGIG (reference sequence). V gave up 4 bases and J gave up 8 bases; unmatched junction bases: 9. The CDR3 reads CAWMVQGAYGYTF. DNA of the CDR3: TGTGCCTGGATGGTCCAGGGGGCGTACGGCTACACCTTC.

The chain employs TRBV14 and TRBJ2-2; 9 nucleotides line up with TRBD2. Germline assignment: CDR1 SGHDN and CDR2 FVKESK. This CDR3 contains 19 residues. With 1 base clipped from V and 1 base from J, the junction kept 10 bases outside the gene matches. The DNA of the CDR3 is TGTGCCAGCAGCCAAGCTCGCCTTCTAGCGGGAAGGAACACCGGGGAGCTGTTTTTT. This codes for CASSQARLLAGRNTGELFF.

V usage is TRBV4-3 and J usage is TRBJ2-7, with 9 positions matching TRBD1. CDR3 length: 13 residues. Trimming removed 3 bases from V and 9 bases from J; junction bases left unmatched: 6. Germline V gene lookup returns CDR1 LGHNA and CDR2 YSLEER. The CDR3 coding sequence is TGCGCCAGCAGCCAGTCCCACAGGGGGCTGCAGTACTTC. Protein: CASSQSHRGLQYF.

The V and J genes are TRBV6-5 and TRBJ1-3, with D possibly TRBD1 on 5 matching bases. The CDR3 runs 12 residues. Germline values: CDR1 MNHEY, CDR2 SVGAGI. Trimming left V 7 bases short and J 9 bases short, with 13 bases between. The CDR3: CASTEGQGTIYF. The CDR3 DNA reads as TGTGCCAGCACCGAAGGTCAGGGCACCATATATTTT.

This chain links TRBV5-1 with TRBJ2-3; 10 bases fit TRBD1. Germline V gene lookup returns CDR1 SGHRS and CDR2 YFSETQ. Trimming cost V 5 bases and J 6 bases; bases outside gene matches: 21. The CDR3 extends over 19 amino acids. The CDR3, as DNA: TGCGCCAGCAGGACCTGGACAGGGGGTCTGACTTCGCTTATGGATACGCAGTATTTT. Its protein is CASRTWTGGLTSLMDTQYF.

The chain joins TRBV4-1 to TRBJ1-6; no reliable D call. Trimming pared 0 bases from V and 6 bases from J, leaving 15 bases between. This CDR3 is built from 17 residues. Germline CDR1 reads MGHRA; CDR2 reads YSYEKL. The CDR3 spells CASSQDQTANVNSPLHF. The CDR3, as DNA: TGCGCCAGCAGCCAAGATCAAACCGCGAACGTTAATTCACCCCTCCACTTT.

The chain is built from TRBV4-1 and TRBJ2-1, with TRBD2 matching over 10 bases. Trimming cost V 0 bases and J 6 bases; bases outside gene matches: 8. There are 17 residues in the CDR3. Germline assignment: CDR1 MGHRA and CDR2 YSYEKL. The CDR3 DNA reads as TGCGCCAGCAGCCAAGAGCCAGCGGGAGGGGGTTTCAATGAGCAGTTCTTC. Amino acid sequence: CASSQEPAGGGFNEQFF.

This clone was observed a few times. The chain couples TRBV6-1 to TRBJ2-3, with TRBD1 matching 8 bases. Germline V gene lookup returns CDR1 MNHNS and CDR2 SASEGT. The CDR3 sequence is 15 residues long. Trimming removed 1 base from V and 2 bases from J; junction bases left unmatched: 2. CDR3 sequence: CASSEGTGHTDTQYF. The CDR3, as DNA: TGTGCCAGCAGTGAAGGGACAGGGCACACAGATACGCAGTATTTT.

The chain combines TRBV7-8 with TRBJ2-3, with D maybe TRBD2 (5 bases). The germline gives CDR1 SGHVS, CDR2 FQNEAQ. The length of the CDR3 is 16 residues. V lost 1 base, J lost 3 bases, and 14 bases lay in between. The CDR3 protein is CASSLDVGVRTDTQYF. The CDR3 nucleotides are TGTGCCAGCAGCTTAGACGTGGGAGTACGTACAGATACGCAGTATTTT.

The chain recombines TRBV23-1 with TRBJ2-7; tentatively, D is TRBD1 (6 bases). TRBV23-1 is recorded as an ORF, its role being uncertain. With 1 base removed from V and 5 bases from J, the gap between germline ends came to 15 bases. The CDR3 runs to 15 residues. Written as DNA, the CDR3 is TGCGCCAGCAGTCAATTAAGGCGACAGGTAAACGAGCAGTACTTC. Encoded protein: CASSQLRRQVNEQYF.

Only a few counts were recorded for this clone. One junction end disagrees with the germline gene, perhaps due to a read error. The V and J genes are TRBV5-1 and TRBJ1-4, with D perhaps matching TRBD1 (5 bases). Germline loops: CDR1 SGHRS, CDR2 YFSETQ. The CDR3 consists of 15 residues. The CDR3 region is CASSLWGGTNEKLFF. The CDR3, as DNA: TGCGCCAGCAGCCTATGGGGAGGGACTAACGAAAAACTGTTTTTT.

The CDR3, as DNA: TGTGCCAGCAGCCCTAGCGGGCGATACCAAGAGACCCAGTACTTC. Translating it yields CASSPSGRYQETQYF. This chain uses TRBV3-1 (or the pseudogene TRBV3-2) with TRBJ2-5; TRBD2 aligns across 8 bases. The germline CDR1 and CDR2 sequences are LGHDT and YNNKEL (reference sequence). J lost 0 bases, V lost 4 bases, and 4 bases had no gene match. This CDR3 is 15 amino acids long.

The chain joins TRBV4-1 to TRBJ2-7, with TRBD2 matching over 7 bases. V lost 1 base and J lost 2; bases outside the gene matches: 5. Germline lookup yields CDR1 MGHRA and CDR2 YSYEKL. The CDR3 is 15 amino acids. The CDR3 DNA reads TGCGCCAGCAGCCAAGGGGGGGGGTTTCCCTACGAGCAGTACTTC. Its translation: CASSQGGGFPYEQYF.

The chain uses TRBV9 and TRBJ2-1, with 9 bases fitting TRBD2. Germline V gene sequence: CDR1 SGDLS, CDR2 YYNGEE. V was clipped by 0 bases and J by 6 bases; unmatched bases: 7. The length of the CDR3 is 16 residues. The CDR3 region is CASSVAVTSGFNEQFF. DNA for the CDR3: TGTGCCAGCAGCGTAGCGGTGACTAGCGGATTCAATGAGCAGTTCTTC.

The V gene is TRBV27, the J gene TRBJ1-1; 7 bases are shared with TRBD1. The CDR3 length is 13 residues. J lost 4 bases, V lost 6 bases, and 5 bases had no gene match. Germline CDR1 is MNHEY and CDR2 is SMNVEV (reference sequence). The CDR3 nucleotides read TGTGCCAGCAGGGAGACAGGGCGCACTGAAGCTTTCTTT. This translates into CASRETGRTEAFF.

The V call is TRBV5-1, the J call TRBJ2-3; 9 nucleotides line up with TRBD1. The CDR3 runs to 14 residues. Germline loops: CDR1 SGHRS, CDR2 YFSETQ. Trimming removed 2 bases from V and 3 bases from J; junction bases left unmatched: 1. The CDR3 reads CASSLQGATDTQYF. The CDR3 DNA follows: TGCGCCAGCAGCTTACAGGGGGCGACAGATACGCAGTATTTT.

J is TRBJ1-1 and V is TRBV19; no clear D. Trimming pared 6 bases from V and 1 base from J, leaving 12 bases between. This CDR3 is 14 amino acids long. Germline V gene data show CDR1 as LNHDA and CDR2 as SQIVND (reference sequence). In DNA, the CDR3 is TGTGCCAGTAGCTATGAGACTCGGAACACTGAAGCTTTCTTT. This codes for CASSYETRNTEAFF.

The chain is built from TRBV6-5 and TRBJ1-1; D is possibly TRBD1 (6 bases). Germline values: CDR1 MNHEY, CDR2 SVGAGI. CDR3 size: 14 residues. Trimming cost V 2 bases and J 4 bases, with 11 bases left between them. The DNA of the CDR3 is TGTGCCAGCAGTTACCCGGACAGATTCACTGAAGCTTTCTTT. Translation: CASSYPDRFTEAFF.

This clone has more than one count but fewer than ten. The chain has TRBV7-8 and TRBJ2-1; 15 nucleotides match TRBD2. Germline lookup yields CDR1 SGHVS and CDR2 FQNEAQ. This CDR3 region has 17 residues. Trimming at V came to 3 bases and at J to 2 bases, leaving 2 bases not matched to a gene. The CDR3 spells CASSFRTSGRAYNEQFF. DNA for the CDR3: TGTGCCAGCAGCTTCCGGACTAGCGGGAGGGCCTACAATGAGCAGTTCTTC. Drawing the rest from reference TRBV7-8 and TRBJ2-1, the complete variable domain is GAGVSQSPRYKVAKRGQDVALRCDPISGHVSLFWYQQALGQGPEFLTYFQNEAQLDKSGLPSDRFFAERPEGSVSTLKIQRTQQEDSAVYLCASSFRTSGRAYNEQFFGPGTRLTVL.

This clone has only one observation. This chain links TRBV9 with TRBJ1-1; D may be TRBD1 (5 bases). The CDR3 is made up of 16 amino acids. Trimming cost V 3 bases and J 1 base, with 16 bases left between them. Per germline, CDR1 SGDLS and CDR2 YYNGEE. In nucleotides, the CDR3 is TGTGCCAGCAGCGGCCAGGGTTCTCCCGAGAACACTGAAGCTTTCTTT. Its protein product is CASSGQGSPENTEAFF.

V is TRBV7-2 and J is TRBJ2-3, with 8 bases identical to TRBD2. The length of the CDR3 is 15 residues. Trimming at V came to 4 bases and at J to 2 bases, leaving 5 bases not matched to a gene. The germline gives CDR1 SGHTA, CDR2 FQGNSA. Written as DNA, the CDR3 is TGTGCCAGCAGCTCAGCGGGAGCCCTCACAGATACGCAGTATTTT. Its translation is CASSSAGALTDTQYF.

The CDR3 DNA follows: TGTGCCATCAGTGACCCTGGGGAGCTGTTTTTT. It codes for CAISDPGELFF. The V gene is TRBV10-3, the J gene TRBJ2-2; D is unresolved. CDR1 and CDR2 from the germline V gene are ENHRY and SYGVKD. The CDR3 has 11 residues. With 3 bases removed from V and 8 bases from J, the gap between germline ends came to 4 bases.

The chain has TRBV2 and TRBJ2-2; 8 bases agree with TRBD1. Trimming cost V 5 bases and J 0 bases; bases outside gene matches: 5. CDR3 length equals 16 residues. Germline CDR1 SNHLY, CDR2 FYNNEI. The CDR3 sequence is CASSRSGGSNTGELFF. The DNA for the CDR3 is TGTGCCAGCAGTCGATCAGGGGGCTCGAACACCGGGGAGCTGTTTTTT.

DNA for the CDR3: TGCGCCAGCAGCCAAGAAACAGGGTCGGTAGATACGCAGTATTTT. Its protein product is CASSQETGSVDTQYF. The chain couples TRBV4-1 to TRBJ2-3; D might be TRBD1 (6 bases). Trimming shortened V by 0 bases and J by 5 bases, and 12 bases separated the two germline ends. The CDR3 has 15 residues. Germline V lookup: CDR1 MGHRA, CDR2 YSYEKL.